This record looks at one T cell receptor (beta chain) sequence and its context. Sequenced by immunoSEQ multiplex PCR; TCRdb stores in-frame clones only, minus some. The sample has approximately 40,000 clones, about nine tenths seen once. The entry originates in a study of OX40 agonist ivuxolimab in advanced cancers. Study summary: Prior anti-PD-1, anti-PD-L1 or anti-CTLA-4 therapy was allowed; approximately 40% had some.

With baseline, cycle 4 day 1, and cycle 7 day 1 as timepoints, blood was sampled. Sample: CD4+ or CD8+ T cells sorted from blood, taken in a trial of the OX40 agonist ivuxolimab. The source is an adult with an advanced solid tumor such as melanoma, head and neck, liver or kidney cancer.

CDR3 region: CASSSDRGSETQYF. CDR3 bases: TGTGCCAGCAGCAGCGACAGGGGCAGCGAGACCCAGTACTTC. The chain couples TRBV2 to TRBJ2-5, with 8 bases aligning to TRBD1. Germline V gene data show CDR1 as SNHLY and CDR2 as FYNNEI. The CDR3 spans 14 residues. J was trimmed by 5 bases and V by 6 bases; bases with no gene match: 8.